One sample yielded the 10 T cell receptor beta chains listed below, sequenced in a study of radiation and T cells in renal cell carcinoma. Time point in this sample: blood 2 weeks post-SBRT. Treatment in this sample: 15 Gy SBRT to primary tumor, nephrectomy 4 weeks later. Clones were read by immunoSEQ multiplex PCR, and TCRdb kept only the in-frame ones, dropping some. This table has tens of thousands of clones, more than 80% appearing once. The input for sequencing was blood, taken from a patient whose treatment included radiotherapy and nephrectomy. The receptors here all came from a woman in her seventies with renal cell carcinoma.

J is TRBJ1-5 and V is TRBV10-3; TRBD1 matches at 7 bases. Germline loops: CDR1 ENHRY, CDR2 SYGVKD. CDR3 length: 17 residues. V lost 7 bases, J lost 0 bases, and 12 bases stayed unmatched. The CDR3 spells CAITFLDRPYSNQPQHF. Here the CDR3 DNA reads TGTGCCATCACCTTTTTGGACAGGCCTTATAGCAATCAGCCCCAGCATTTT.

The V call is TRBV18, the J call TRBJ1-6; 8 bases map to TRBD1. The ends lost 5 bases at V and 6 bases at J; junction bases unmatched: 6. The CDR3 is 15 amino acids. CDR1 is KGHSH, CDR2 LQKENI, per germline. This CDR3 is CASSIEDRANSPLHF. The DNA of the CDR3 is TGTGCCAGCTCAATCGAGGACAGGGCTAATTCACCCCTCCACTTT.

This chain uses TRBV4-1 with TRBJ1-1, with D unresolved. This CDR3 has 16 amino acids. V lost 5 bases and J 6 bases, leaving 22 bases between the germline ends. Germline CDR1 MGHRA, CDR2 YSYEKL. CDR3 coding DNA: TGCGCCAGCAGCGAAGGAAGGTGGGGATCGGGCCCTGAAGCTTTCTTT. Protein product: CASSEGRWGSGPEAFF.

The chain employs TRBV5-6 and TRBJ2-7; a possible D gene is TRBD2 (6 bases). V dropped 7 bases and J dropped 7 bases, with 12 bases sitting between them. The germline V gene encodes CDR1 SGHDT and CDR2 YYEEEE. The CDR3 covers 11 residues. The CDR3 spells CASLRRGEQYF. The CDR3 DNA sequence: TGTGCCAGCTTACGTCGGGGGGAGCAGTACTTC.

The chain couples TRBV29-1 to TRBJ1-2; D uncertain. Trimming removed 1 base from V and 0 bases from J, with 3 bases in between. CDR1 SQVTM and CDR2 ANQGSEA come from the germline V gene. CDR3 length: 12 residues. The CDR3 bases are TGCAGCGTTGAAGCCACTAACTATGGCTACACCTTC. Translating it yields CSVEATNYGYTF.

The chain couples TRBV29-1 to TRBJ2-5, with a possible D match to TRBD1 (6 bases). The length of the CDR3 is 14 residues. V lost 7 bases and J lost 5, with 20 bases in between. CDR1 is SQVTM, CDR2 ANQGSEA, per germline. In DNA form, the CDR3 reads TGCAGCGCTAGGGGGATCGAAGCTGGGGAGACCCAGTACTTC. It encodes CSARGIEAGETQYF.

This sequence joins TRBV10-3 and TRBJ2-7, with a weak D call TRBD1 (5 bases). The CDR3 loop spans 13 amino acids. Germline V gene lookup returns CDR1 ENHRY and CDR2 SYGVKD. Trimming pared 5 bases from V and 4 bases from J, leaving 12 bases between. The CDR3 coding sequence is TGTGCCATCAGTTGGACATCAGATTACGAGCAGTACTTC. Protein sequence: CAISWTSDYEQYF.

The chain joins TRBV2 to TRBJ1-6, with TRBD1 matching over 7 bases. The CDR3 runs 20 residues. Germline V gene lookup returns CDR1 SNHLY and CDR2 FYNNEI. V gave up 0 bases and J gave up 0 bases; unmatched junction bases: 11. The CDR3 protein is CASSEAKGDSLSSYNSPLHF. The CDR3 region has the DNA TGTGCCAGCAGTGAAGCGAAGGGGGACAGTTTGAGCTCCTATAATTCACCCCTCCACTTT.

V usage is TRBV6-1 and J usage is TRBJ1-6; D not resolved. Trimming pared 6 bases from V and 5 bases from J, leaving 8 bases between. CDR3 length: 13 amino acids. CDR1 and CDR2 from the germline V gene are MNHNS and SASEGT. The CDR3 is CASRQTHNSPLHF. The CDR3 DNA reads TGTGCCAGCAGACAGACTCATAATTCACCCCTCCACTTT.

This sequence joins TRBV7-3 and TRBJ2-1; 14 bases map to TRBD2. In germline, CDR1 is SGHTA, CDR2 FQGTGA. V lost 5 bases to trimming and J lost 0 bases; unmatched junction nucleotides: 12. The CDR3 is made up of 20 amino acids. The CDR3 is CASSLRGTSGSPSSYNEQFF. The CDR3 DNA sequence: TGTGCCAGCAGCCTTCGGGGGACTAGCGGGAGCCCGAGCTCCTACAATGAGCAGTTCTTC.